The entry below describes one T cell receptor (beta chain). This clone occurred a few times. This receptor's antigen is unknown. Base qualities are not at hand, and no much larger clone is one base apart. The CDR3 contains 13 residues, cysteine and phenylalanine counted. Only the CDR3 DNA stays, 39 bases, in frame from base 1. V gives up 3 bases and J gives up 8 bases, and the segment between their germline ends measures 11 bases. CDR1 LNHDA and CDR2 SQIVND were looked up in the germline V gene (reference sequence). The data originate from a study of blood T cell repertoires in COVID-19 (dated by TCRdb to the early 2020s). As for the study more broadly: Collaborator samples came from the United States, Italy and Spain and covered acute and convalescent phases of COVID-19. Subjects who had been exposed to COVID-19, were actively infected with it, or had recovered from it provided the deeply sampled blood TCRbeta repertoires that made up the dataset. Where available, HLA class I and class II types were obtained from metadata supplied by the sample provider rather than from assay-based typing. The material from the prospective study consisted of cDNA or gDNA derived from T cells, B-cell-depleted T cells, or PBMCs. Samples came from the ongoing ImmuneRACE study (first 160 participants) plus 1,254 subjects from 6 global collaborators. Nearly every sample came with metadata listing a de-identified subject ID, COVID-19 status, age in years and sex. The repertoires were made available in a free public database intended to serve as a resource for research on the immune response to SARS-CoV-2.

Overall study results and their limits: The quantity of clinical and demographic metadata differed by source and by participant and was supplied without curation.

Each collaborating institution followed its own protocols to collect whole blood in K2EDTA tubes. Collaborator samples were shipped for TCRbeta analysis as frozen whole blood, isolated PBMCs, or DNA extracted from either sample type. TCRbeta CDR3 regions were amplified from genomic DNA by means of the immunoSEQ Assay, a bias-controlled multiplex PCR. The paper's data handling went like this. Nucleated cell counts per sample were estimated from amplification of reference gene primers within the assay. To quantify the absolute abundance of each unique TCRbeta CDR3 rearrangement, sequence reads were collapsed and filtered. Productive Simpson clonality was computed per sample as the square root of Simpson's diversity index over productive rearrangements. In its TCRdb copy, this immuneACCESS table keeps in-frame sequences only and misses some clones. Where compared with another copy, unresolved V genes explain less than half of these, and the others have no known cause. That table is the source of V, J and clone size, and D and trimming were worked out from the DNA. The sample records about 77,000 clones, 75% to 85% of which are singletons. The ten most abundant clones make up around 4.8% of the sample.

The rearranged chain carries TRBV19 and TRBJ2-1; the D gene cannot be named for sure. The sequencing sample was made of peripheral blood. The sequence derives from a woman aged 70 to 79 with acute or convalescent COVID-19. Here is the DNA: TGTGCCAGTAGTATGCCGGTGAGCGATGAGCAGTTCTTC. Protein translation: CASSMPVSDEQFF.